The 31 T cell receptor beta chains given below trace back to one sample, sequenced in a study of cytomegalovirus exposure and HLA in healthy donors. PCR involved 60 Vbeta and 13 Jbeta primers. The table came from immunoSEQ multiplex PCR; TCRdb's copy has only in-frame clones and leaves some out. This table has about 150,000 clones, approximately 80% appearing once. Sequenced: PBMCs. The receptors were gathered from a man aged 40-49 years in good health and CMV-seropositive.

The CDR3 sequence: CASSPSESRSGYTF. CDR3 in DNA: TGTGCCAGCAGTCCCTCCGAGTCTCGTTCTGGCTACACCTTC. The chain is built from TRBV2 and TRBJ1-2; unclear D gene. CDR1 and CDR2 from the germline V gene are SNHLY and FYNNEI. The CDR3 has 14 residues. Trimming took 5 bases from V and 7 from J, leaving 17 bases between them.

The V and J genes are TRBV4-2 and TRBJ2-4; TRBD2 matches 8 bases. The CDR3 runs to 17 residues. The junction had 10 bases not matched to a gene; V was cut back by 1 base and J by 5 bases. Germline V gene lookup returns CDR1 LGHNA and CDR2 YNFKEQ. The CDR3 nucleotides read TGTGCCAGCAGCCAAGCCCTGACTAGCGTTGGGCAAAACATTCAGTACTTC. Its protein product is CASSQALTSVGQNIQYF.

This clone was found a few times. The V and J genes are TRBV6-5 and TRBJ1-4; 9 positions match TRBD1. Germline assignment: CDR1 MNHEY and CDR2 SVGAGI. The CDR3 covers 15 residues. V dropped 3 bases and J dropped 6; count of bases not matched to a gene: 5. The CDR3 DNA reads as TGTGCCAGCAGTTATTCCGGGACAGGGTATGAAAAACTGTTTTTT. Its translation: CASSYSGTGYEKLFF.

To note about this clone: Other DNA sequences in the same sample also yield this CDR3. This chain uses TRBV5-1 with TRBJ1-5, with 7 positions matching TRBD1. There are 14 residues in the CDR3. V dropped 5 bases and J dropped 6; count of bases not matched to a gene: 8. Germline loops: CDR1 SGHRS, CDR2 YFSETQ. CDR3 protein: CASSATGQGQPQHF. DNA for the CDR3: TGCGCCAGCAGTGCGACAGGGCAGGGTCAGCCCCAGCATTTT.

The genes are TRBV28 and TRBJ2-7, with 9 nucleotides matching TRBD2. The trim removed 2 bases at V and 7 bases at J, leaving 9 bases unmatched. Germline V CDR1 and CDR2: MDHEN, SYDVKM. The CDR3 is 15 residues long. The CDR3 is CASSLGGGRAGEQYF. For the CDR3, the DNA is TGTGCCAGCAGTTTAGGGGGCGGGAGGGCCGGGGAGCAGTACTTC.

The V gene is TRBV4-1, the J gene TRBJ1-4; TRBD1 matches at 7 bases. The CDR3 extends over 17 amino acids. CDR1 MGHRA and CDR2 YSYEKL come from the germline V gene. After removal of 1 base from V and 0 bases from J, the junction contained 5 bases not matched to a gene. The CDR3 protein is CASSQGAGQPTNEKLFF. For the CDR3, the DNA is TGCGCCAGCAGCCAAGGGGCGGGACAGCCAACTAATGAAAAACTGTTTTTT.

The rearrangement joins TRBV5-1 to TRBJ1-3; 9 bases are shared with TRBD1. Trimming cost V 0 bases and J 4 bases; bases outside gene matches: 5. The CDR3 is 16 residues long. Germline CDR1 and CDR2: SGHRS and YFSETQ. This chain's CDR3 is CASSLADRGDGNTIYF. CDR3 DNA: TGCGCCAGCAGCTTGGCGGACAGGGGAGACGGAAACACCATATATTTT.

The chain employs TRBV7-2 and TRBJ2-7; 8 bases are a match to TRBD1. This CDR3 is 14 amino acids long. Germline-derived CDR1 and CDR2 are SGHTA and FQGNSA. V lost 4 bases, J lost 3 bases, and 5 bases stayed unmatched. The CDR3 sequence: CASSSGQGYYEQYF. For the CDR3, the DNA is TGTGCCAGCAGCTCCGGACAGGGATACTACGAGCAGTACTTC.

This clone was counted a few times. The genes are TRBV7-3 and TRBJ2-2; TRBD2 matches 8 bases. V shed 4 bases, J shed 1 base, and the junction held 2 bases outside the gene matches. Germline V CDR1 and CDR2: SGHTA, FQGTGA. The CDR3 has 15 amino acids. CDR3 DNA: TGTGCCAGCAGCTCGAGCGGGAGGAACACCGGGGAGCTGTTTTTT. Translation gives CASSSSGRNTGELFF. The entire variable domain, with the rest obtained from reference TRBV7-3 and TRBJ2-2, is as follows: GAGVSQTPSNKVTEKGKYVELRCDPISGHTALYWYRQSLGQGPEFLIYFQGTGAADDSGLPNDRFFAVRPEGSVSTLKIQRTERGDSAVYLCASSSSGRNTGELFFGEGSRLTVL.

V gene TRBV7-8 combines with J gene TRBJ1-1, with a possible D match to TRBD1 (6 bases). CDR1 SGHVS and CDR2 FQNEAQ come from the germline V gene. The V end was cut by 2 bases, the J end by 4 bases, with 17 bases between. There are 16 residues in the CDR3. The CDR3 protein is CASSLKLGARSTEAFF. The DNA of the CDR3 is TGTGCCAGCAGCTTAAAACTGGGGGCGAGGAGCACTGAAGCTTTCTTT.

This clone has a single count. V is TRBV19 and J is TRBJ2-5; 7 bases map to TRBD1. With the DNA end fitting TRBJ2-7 better, the J assignment may be wrong. The germline gives CDR1 LNHDA, CDR2 SQIVND (reference sequence). CDR3 length: 14 amino acids. This CDR3 reads CASSIGQGDYEQYF. Written as DNA, the CDR3 is TGTGCCAGTAGTATAGGACAGGGAGACTACGAGCAGTACTTC.

This sequence joins TRBV27 and TRBJ2-6; 7 nucleotides line up with TRBD1. This CDR3 region has 17 residues. CDR1 is MNHEY and CDR2 is SMNVEV in the germline V gene (reference sequence). With V trimmed by 5 bases and J by 4 bases, 11 bases remained unmatched. The CDR3 nucleotides are TGTGCCAGCAGTGCTTCTTACAGGGGATTGGGGGCCAACGTCCTGACTTTC. Protein: CASSASYRGLGANVLTF.

The V call is TRBV7-2, the J call TRBJ2-7; a weak D match, TRBD2 (5 bases). Germline values: CDR1 SGHTA, CDR2 FQGNSA. This CDR3 contains 15 residues. Trimming removed 5 bases at V and 4 bases at J, with 18 bases between. The CDR3 region has the DNA TGTGCCAGCAGCCGAAAGGACTCGTTCGCTTACGAGCAGTACTTC. Translated, it gives CASSRKDSFAYEQYF.

This sequence joins TRBV2 and TRBJ2-6; D is undetermined. V lost 11 bases to trimming and J lost 1 base, with 12 bases between them. In germline, CDR1 is SNHLY, CDR2 FYNNEI. CDR3 length: 14 residues. The CDR3 nucleotides are TGTGCCTCCCAGGCAGAGTCTGGGGCCAACGTCCTGACTTTC. Protein sequence: CASQAESGANVLTF.

This clone was seen just once. V gene TRBV4-1 combines with J gene TRBJ2-7, with TRBD2 matching 7 bases. The CDR3 length is 13 residues. Germline CDR1 is MGHRA and CDR2 is YSYEKL. Unmatched junction bases numbered 3, after V lost 1 base and J lost 6 bases. The CDR3 protein is CASSQVGGGEQYF. CDR3 nucleotide sequence: TGCGCCAGCAGCCAAGTTGGGGGGGGCGAGCAGTACTTC.

The chain recombines TRBV5-4 with TRBJ2-3; D not resolved. The CDR3 runs to 15 residues. V lost 2 bases and J 0 bases, leaving 10 bases between the germline ends. Germline-derived CDR1 and CDR2 are SGHNT and YYREEE (reference sequence). The CDR3 coding sequence is TGTGCCAGCAGCTTCTCAGTTTCGAGCACAGATACGCAGTATTTT. Translation gives CASSFSVSSTDTQYF.

The chain links TRBV28 to TRBJ1-2, with TRBD1 identical over 11 bases. The CDR3 loop spans 15 amino acids. J lost 8 bases, V lost 2 bases, and 7 bases had no gene match. Germline lookup yields CDR1 MDHEN and CDR2 SYDVKM. The CDR3 DNA sequence: TGTGCCAGCAGTTTACCCGGACAGGGGGCGGTCGGCTACACCTTC. Its translation: CASSLPGQGAVGYTF.

The rearrangement joins TRBV10-2 to TRBJ2-1; weak D call: TRBD2 (6 bases). V was clipped by 6 bases and J by 0 bases, with 15 bases between them. This CDR3 is built from 16 residues. Germline values: CDR1 WSHSY, CDR2 SAAADI. The CDR3 DNA follows: TGCGCCAGCAGCACCCCAGTCGGGGGCTCCTACAATGAGCAGTTCTTC. Its protein product is CASSTPVGGSYNEQFF.

This CDR3 reads CASSLIYQNNEQFF. CDR3 in DNA: TGCGCCAGCAGCTTGATATACCAGAACAATGAGCAGTTCTTC. The chain carries TRBV5-1 and TRBJ2-1, with D hard to call. V lost 1 base, J lost 5 bases, and 10 bases lay in between. Germline CDR1 SGHRS, CDR2 YFSETQ. The CDR3 runs 14 residues.

The gene calls are TRBV27 and TRBJ1-2; TRBD1 matches 9 bases. Germline V CDR1 and CDR2: MNHEY, SMNVEV (reference sequence). CDR3 length: 18 residues. V shed 4 bases, J shed 2 bases, and the junction held 14 bases outside the gene matches. The CDR3 sequence: CASSSIWDRDEGNYGYTF. The CDR3 DNA reads as TGTGCCAGCAGTTCCATTTGGGACAGGGACGAGGGGAACTATGGCTACACCTTC.

J is TRBJ1-1 and V is TRBV6-5, with D possibly TRBD1 on 6 matching bases. The V and J ends lost 10 bases and 10 bases respectively, with 19 bases between them. This CDR3 comprises 12 residues. Germline CDR1 MNHEY, CDR2 SVGAGI. The CDR3 region is CATEPRGAGAFF. CDR3 sequence (DNA): TGTGCCACCGAGCCCCGGGGGGCCGGAGCTTTCTTT.

Points on this clone: Mismatch with germline at one junction end may stem from a read error. This chain links TRBV7-9 with TRBJ2-1; D is unclear. Germline CDR1 SEHNR, CDR2 FQNEAQ (reference sequence). The CDR3 length is 14 residues. The CDR3 protein is CSSSPPPSGNEQFF. The CDR3 DNA follows: TGTTCCAGCAGCCCCCCGCCCTCGGGCAATGAGCAGTTCTTC. Full variable domain (outside the CDR3, taken from reference TRBV7-9 and TRBJ2-1): DTGVSQNPRHKITKRGQNVTFRCDPISEHNRLYWYRQTLGQGPEFLTYFQNEAQLEKSRLLSDRFSAERPKGSFSTLEIQRTEQGDSAMYLCSSSPPPSGNEQFFGPGTRLTVL.

The genes are TRBV10-2 and TRBJ2-7; 7 bases match TRBD2. In germline, CDR1 is WSHSY, CDR2 SAAADI. Germline trimming cut 7 bases from V and 0 bases from J; bases unmatched to any gene: 3. This CDR3 region has 13 residues. The CDR3 spells CASKGTNSYEQYF. DNA of the CDR3: TGCGCCAGCAAGGGGACTAACTCCTACGAGCAGTACTTC.

The chain's CDR3 is CSASGTGLSGEAFF. As DNA, the CDR3 is TGCAGCGCTTCCGGTACAGGGCTCTCGGGTGAAGCTTTCTTT. This chain uses TRBV29-1 with TRBJ1-1, with D possibly being TRBD1 (6 bases). Trimming took 7 bases from V and 7 from J, leaving 22 bases between them. The CDR3 extends over 14 amino acids. Looked up from germline, CDR1 is SQVTM and CDR2 is ANQGSEA.

The gene calls are TRBV19 and TRBJ1-2, with unresolved D. Germline lookup yields CDR1 LNHDA and CDR2 SQIVND (reference sequence). This CDR3 is 15 amino acids long. Trimming took off 3 bases at V and 0 bases at J, with 11 bases between the two ends. The CDR3, as DNA: TGTGCCAGTAGTATCCAGCGATTTCCTAACTATGGCTACACCTTC. Translation gives CASSIQRFPNYGYTF. Full variable domain (rest looked up from reference TRBV19 and TRBJ1-2): DGGITQSPKYLFRKEGQNVTLSCEQNLNHDAMYWYRQDPGQGLRLIYYSQIVNDFQKGDIAEGYSVSREKKESFPLTVTSAQKNPTAFYLCASSIQRFPNYGYTFGSGTRLTVV.

J is TRBJ2-4 and V is TRBV21-1; the table's D call, TRBD1, has no DNA check behind it. TRBV21-1 is an annotated pseudogene. The CDR3 has 17 residues. The CDR3 DNA sequence: TGTGCCAGCAGCACCTCCGACAGGGACCGAGCCAAAAACATTCAGTACTTC. Translating gives CASSTSDRDRAKNIQYF.

The gene calls are TRBV20-1 and TRBJ2-7; a possible D gene is TRBD2 (5 bases). Per the germline V gene, CDR1 is DFQATT and CDR2 is SNEGSKA (reference sequence). V gave up 5 bases and J gave up 2 bases, with 7 bases separating them. CDR3 size: 11 residues. The CDR3 DNA sequence: TGCAGTGCTGAGCGGACCTACGAGCAGTACTTC. Amino acid sequence: CSAERTYEQYF.

The rearrangement links TRBV19 to TRBJ2-5; possibly TRBD2 for D (6 bases). CDR1 is LNHDA and CDR2 is SQIVND in the germline V gene (reference sequence). V lost 8 bases to trimming and J lost 1 base, with 11 bases between them. This CDR3 spans 13 amino acids. The CDR3 nucleotides are TGTGCCAGTGGGGGGTCGCTCCAAGAGACCCAGTACTTC. Translation: CASGGSLQETQYF.

This clone turned up a few times. V is TRBV7-9 and J is TRBJ2-1, with 9 bases identical to TRBD1. The CDR3 loop spans 16 amino acids. With 5 bases clipped from V and 5 bases from J, the junction kept 10 bases outside the gene matches. Per germline, CDR1 SEHNR and CDR2 FQNEAQ (reference sequence). The CDR3 here is CASSPGDRVGHNEQFF. CDR3 in DNA: TGTGCCAGCAGCCCGGGGGACAGGGTGGGCCACAATGAGCAGTTCTTC. Full variable domain (rest looked up from reference TRBV7-9 and TRBJ2-1): DTGVSQNPRHKITKRGQNVTFRCDPISEHNRLYWYRQTLGQGPEFLTYFQNEAQLEKSRLLSDRFSAERPKGSFSTLEIQRTEQGDSAMYLCASSPGDRVGHNEQFFGPGTRLTVL.

J is TRBJ2-5 and V is TRBV29-1, with 11 bases that match TRBD2. The CDR3 runs 15 residues. Looked up from germline, CDR1 is SQVTM and CDR2 is ANQGSEA. V gave up 4 bases and J gave up 1 base; unmatched junction bases: 5. CDR3 protein: CSVVIAGGFQETQYF. As DNA, the CDR3 is TGCAGCGTTGTAATAGCGGGAGGGTTCCAAGAGACCCAGTACTTC.

This clone was seen only once. The chain uses TRBV27 and TRBJ2-3; 8 nucleotides align to TRBD2. The CDR3 sequence is 13 residues long. In germline, CDR1 is MNHEY, CDR2 SMNVEV (reference sequence). J lost 5 bases, V lost 4 bases, and 2 bases had no gene match. In DNA, the CDR3 is TGTGCCAGCAGTTATCTAGCGGGAGATACGCAGTATTTT. Encoded protein: CASSYLAGDTQYF.